This TCR beta chain is drawn from a study of response to subunit inactivated influenza vaccine. The CDR3 contains 15 residues. CDR1 LGHNA and CDR2 YNFKEQ come from the germline V gene. V was pared by 1 base and J by 0 bases, with 10 bases between. Study observations and caveats: Every seasonal influenza vaccination brings in few new T cells, the authors suggested.

TCRdb used MiXCR to reprocess the RT-PCR reads, holding one entry per CDR3 protein. The profile shows approximately 730,000 distinct CDR3 sequences, 11% to 15% of them singletons. As for this clonotype: Its antigen is undetermined.

The input for sequencing was PBMCs from blood, taken approximately 15 days before vaccination. This chain connects TRBV4-2 to TRBJ2-7, with D possibly being TRBD1 (5 bases). The clonotype originates from a man aged 50-60 years who received an inactivated influenza vaccine. In nucleotides, the CDR3 is TGTGCCAGCAGCCAAGCGGACATAAGCTCCTACGAGCAGTACTTC. Translated: CASSQADISSYEQYF.